What follows describes a single T cell receptor beta chain. This record comes from a study of CD8 T cells in Susac syndrome. RNA amounts of about 0.5 to 1 ug underwent reverse transcription with random hexamers. With immunoSEQ multiplex PCR, TCR beta CDR3 was amplified across 54 Vbeta and 13 Jbeta. Using its own MiXCR run on the immunoSEQ multiplex PCR reads, TCRdb lists one record per CDR3 protein. The sample has 140,000 or so distinct CDR3 sequences, 94% seen once. This CDR3 contains 18 residues. Germline V lookup: CDR1 SEHNR, CDR2 FQNEAQ (reference sequence). With 4 bases clipped from V and 2 bases from J, the junction kept 13 bases outside the gene matches.

The V gene is TRBV7-9, the J gene TRBJ2-3; TRBD2 matches at 9 bases. The TCR comes from a human donor in good health. Sample: CD4+ T cells from PBMCs. The CDR3, as DNA: TGTGCCAGCAGCTCGGGCGGCCCTAGCGGGAAGATCACAGATACGCAGTATTTT. Its protein product is CASSSGGPSGKITDTQYF.